The 23 T cell receptor beta chains below all came from one sample that was sequenced in a study of shared clonotypes between healthy human individuals. Sequenced by immunoSEQ multiplex PCR; TCRdb stores in-frame clones only, minus some. Of about 2.3 million clones listed, 80% to 95% are singletons. The sequencing input was naive CD4+ T cells from PBMCs. Subset specified: CD45RA+ positively selected. The receptors were gathered from a man in his late teens or twenties in good health. Some clones in this sample may be carry-over from other donors' samples.

The V call is TRBV5-1, the J call TRBJ1-1; 7 bases agree with TRBD1. Germline CDR1 is SGHRS and CDR2 is YFSETQ. CDR3 length equals 15 residues. V trimming: 4 bases; J trimming: 4 bases; junction bases outside the gene matches: 10. CDR3 region: CASSRGGGGGTEAFF. The CDR3 DNA sequence: TGCGCCAGCAGCCGCGGAGGGGGCGGTGGCACTGAAGCTTTCTTT.

The chain combines TRBV7-3 with TRBJ2-1; 7 bases fit TRBD2. There are 16 residues in the CDR3. Germline assignment: CDR1 SGHTA and CDR2 FQGTGA. Unmatched junction bases numbered 5, after V lost 0 bases and J lost 3 bases. This chain's CDR3 is CASSLTAGAFYNEQFF. As DNA, the CDR3 is TGTGCCAGCAGCTTAACTGCGGGAGCCTTCTACAATGAGCAGTTCTTC.

The rearrangement joins TRBV28 to TRBJ1-5; D remains ambiguous. V lost 8 bases and J lost 1, with 3 bases in between. Germline V lookup: CDR1 MDHEN, CDR2 SYDVKM. The CDR3 totals 11 residues. CDR3 region: CASPSNQPQHF. CDR3 in DNA: TGTGCCAGCCCCAGCAATCAGCCCCAGCATTTT.

The chain combines TRBV28 with TRBJ1-5; 8 bases are a match to TRBD1. CDR1 is MDHEN, CDR2 SYDVKM, per germline. This CDR3 is built from 18 residues. Losses at the gene ends were 7 bases for V and 4 bases for J; bases not matched to a gene: 18. The CDR3 nucleotides read TGTGCCAGCACCAACCTTGCCTTAAGGACAGGGTGGAATCAGCCCCAGCATTTT. Protein: CASTNLALRTGWNQPQHF.

The rearrangement links TRBV6-5 to TRBJ1-2; tentative D call: TRBD1 (5 bases). CDR1 is MNHEY and CDR2 is SVGAGI in the germline V gene. The CDR3 spans 12 residues. Trimming cost V 10 bases and J 2 bases, with 11 bases left between them. The CDR3 loop reads CATRTKNYGYTF. CDR3 nucleotide sequence: TGTGCCACCCGGACAAAGAACTATGGCTACACCTTC.

Written as DNA, the CDR3 is TGTGCCAGCAGTTTGGTGGACGGCACAGATACGCAGTATTTT. It translates to CASSLVDGTDTQYF. The V and J genes are TRBV27 and TRBJ2-3; D gene ambiguous. CDR1 is MNHEY and CDR2 is SMNVEV in the germline V gene (reference sequence). The CDR3 runs to 14 residues. Trimming took off 3 bases at V and 1 base at J, with 8 bases between the two ends.

V and J are TRBV29-1 and TRBJ2-7; D tentatively fits TRBD1 or TRBD2 (5 bases each). The CDR3 is 17 residues long. Trimming stripped 1 base from V and 4 bases from J, with 23 bases between. Germline V gives CDR1 SQVTM, CDR2 ANQGSEA. CDR3 in amino acids: CSVEVQTGASLNYEQYF. CDR3 DNA sequence: TGCAGCGTTGAAGTTCAAACCGGGGCCTCTTTAAATTACGAGCAGTACTTC.

CDR3 sequence: CASSLTGRPNEKLFF. The CDR3 DNA reads TGTGCCAGCAGTTTAACGGGTCGTCCAAATGAAAAACTGTTTTTT. The chain carries TRBV28 and TRBJ1-4, with D unresolved. This CDR3 spans 15 amino acids. Germline V lookup: CDR1 MDHEN, CDR2 SYDVKM. The V and J ends lost 2 bases and 5 bases respectively, with 12 bases between them.

Written as DNA, the CDR3 is TGTGCCAGCAGTGAAAAGTTACCAAACACTGAAGCTTTCTTT. This translates into CASSEKLPNTEAFF. The rearrangement links TRBV6-1 to TRBJ1-1; D is unresolved. Deletions cut 2 bases from V and 2 bases from J, with 9 bases between. The CDR3 contains 14 residues. The germline V gene encodes CDR1 MNHNS and CDR2 SASEGT.

The V and J genes are TRBV27 and TRBJ2-5, with 9 bases lining up with TRBD2. This CDR3 is 13 amino acids long. Germline V lookup: CDR1 MNHEY, CDR2 SMNVEV (reference sequence). In DNA, the CDR3 is TGTTGCTCGGGGCTAGCGGGACGAGAGACCCAGTACTTC. Translating it yields CCSGLAGRETQYF.

The chain carries TRBV6-6 and TRBJ2-1, with D possibly matching TRBD2 (5 bases). CDR3 length equals 15 residues. Between the trimmed V and J ends, which lost 5 bases and 3 bases, there was a span of 14 bases. The germline gives CDR1 MNHNY, CDR2 SVGAGI (reference sequence). CDR3 sequence: CASSLARMIYNEQFF. The CDR3 DNA follows: TGTGCCAGCAGTCTAGCCCGTATGATCTACAATGAGCAGTTCTTC.

The chain links TRBV4-3 to TRBJ2-5, with 7 bases identical to TRBD2. Germline V lookup: CDR1 LGHNA, CDR2 YSLEER. This CDR3 is 17 amino acids long. V trimming: 2 bases; J trimming: 4 bases; junction bases outside the gene matches: 13. DNA for the CDR3: TGCGCCAGCAGCCAACTCCCTAGCGGTCGTGGGAGAGAGACCCAGTACTTC. As protein: CASSQLPSGRGRETQYF.

The chain employs TRBV11-2 and TRBJ1-5; TRBD1 is a possible D gene (5 bases). V dropped 0 bases and J dropped 7 bases, with 13 bases sitting between them. CDR1 and CDR2 (germline): SGHAT, FQNNGV. This CDR3 contains 15 residues. This CDR3 is CASSLDPGGGQPQHF. The CDR3 DNA follows: TGTGCCAGCAGCTTAGACCCCGGGGGGGGACAGCCCCAGCATTTT.

This chain connects TRBV6-6 to TRBJ2-6; D gene unclear. The length of the CDR3 is 15 residues. Trimming stripped 6 bases from V and 0 bases from J, with 9 bases between. Looked up from germline, CDR1 is MNHNY and CDR2 is SVGAGI (reference sequence). The CDR3 protein is CASRPGPSGANVLTF. The CDR3 DNA is TGTGCCAGCAGGCCCGGACCCTCTGGGGCCAACGTCCTGACTTTC.

The sample holds one count of this clone. CDR3 loop: CASSKTPTVSKGEQYF. In DNA form, the CDR3 reads TGTGCCAGCAGTAAAACCCCGACAGTCTCCAAAGGCGAGCAGTACTTC. The chain joins TRBV2 to TRBJ2-7, with D perhaps matching TRBD1 (5 bases). Germline-derived CDR1 and CDR2 are SNHLY and FYNNEI. Trimming left V 5 bases short and J 6 bases short, with 23 bases between. The CDR3 is made up of 16 amino acids.

The V gene is TRBV18, the J gene TRBJ2-7, with D possibly TRBD2 on 5 matching bases. Germline V gives CDR1 KGHSH, CDR2 LQKENI. The CDR3 extends over 15 amino acids. The germline V and J ends were trimmed by 3 bases and 2 bases, with 14 bases remaining between them. CDR3 region: CASSPEMRAPYEQYF. The CDR3 DNA follows: TGTGCCAGCTCACCTGAAATGCGGGCCCCCTACGAGCAGTACTTC.

The V gene is TRBV9, the J gene TRBJ1-3, with no clear D. The V gene lost 4 bases and the J gene lost 4 bases, with 9 bases spanning the gap. The CDR3 consists of 13 residues. CDR1 is SGDLS, CDR2 YYNGEE, per germline. CDR3 bases: TGTGCCAGCAGCCCGACCTTAGGAAACACCATATATTTT. This translates into CASSPTLGNTIYF.

The chain joins TRBV2 to TRBJ2-7; a weak D match, TRBD2 (7 bases). Germline-derived CDR1 and CDR2 are SNHLY and FYNNEI. V lost 6 bases, J lost 4 bases, and 22 bases lay in between. CDR3 length: 16 amino acids. In nucleotides, the CDR3 is TGTGCCAGCAGCCCAGGGAGGGGGACGCAATTTTACGAGCAGTACTTC. Protein sequence: CASSPGRGTQFYEQYF. The whole variable domain, remainder taken from reference TRBV2 and TRBJ2-7, is EPEVTQTPSHQVTQMGQEVILRCVPISNHLYFYWYRQILGQKVEFLVSFYNNEISEKSEIFDDQFSVERPDGSNFTLKIRSTKLEDSAMYFCASSPGRGTQFYEQYFGPGTRLTVT.

The V call is TRBV7-2, the J call TRBJ2-1, with TRBD2 matching over 10 bases. V shed 5 bases and J 5 bases; nucleotides not matched to a gene: 6. This CDR3 comprises 15 residues. Germline CDR1 is SGHTA and CDR2 is FQGNSA. CDR3 sequence: CASSLGLAPNNEQFF. For the CDR3, the DNA is TGTGCCAGCAGCCTGGGACTAGCGCCTAACAATGAGCAGTTCTTC.

This sequence joins TRBV5-4 and TRBJ2-7, with 7 nucleotides matching TRBD1. Germline CDR1 is SGHNT and CDR2 is YYREEE (reference sequence). CDR3 length: 16 residues. V shed 0 bases, J shed 1 base, and the junction held 7 bases outside the gene matches. CDR3 residues: CASSLARDRVSYEQYF. CDR3 coding DNA: TGTGCCAGCAGCTTGGCTCGAGACAGGGTGTCCTACGAGCAGTACTTC.

The genes are TRBV23-1 and TRBJ1-5; no firm D call. TRBV23-1 falls under the ORF class, with uncertain function. V lost 10 bases and J lost 3, with 25 bases in between. The CDR3 has 17 amino acids. The CDR3 loop reads CANTRPVLVFYNQPQHF. The CDR3 nucleotides are TGCGCCAACACGCGGCCCGTCCTAGTGTTTTACAATCAGCCCCAGCATTTT.

The chain joins TRBV18 to TRBJ2-1; 9 nucleotides match TRBD2. After removal of 0 bases from V and 7 bases from J, the junction contained 10 bases not matched to a gene. CDR1 is KGHSH, CDR2 LQKENI, per germline. The CDR3 totals 17 residues. The CDR3 coding sequence is TGTGCCAGCTCACCACCTTCCCTAGCGGGACGGACAAATGAGCAGTTCTTC. Amino acid sequence: CASSPPSLAGRTNEQFF.

This clone was seen a handful of times. V usage is TRBV6-1 and J usage is TRBJ1-1; no definite D call. Germline CDR1 and CDR2: MNHNS and SASEGT. The CDR3 is 14 residues long. The germline V and J ends were trimmed by 3 bases and 6 bases, with 14 bases remaining between them. For the CDR3, the DNA is TGTGCCAGCAGTGATCCCCCGTGGGGATCTGAAGCTTTCTTT. Protein product: CASSDPPWGSEAFF.